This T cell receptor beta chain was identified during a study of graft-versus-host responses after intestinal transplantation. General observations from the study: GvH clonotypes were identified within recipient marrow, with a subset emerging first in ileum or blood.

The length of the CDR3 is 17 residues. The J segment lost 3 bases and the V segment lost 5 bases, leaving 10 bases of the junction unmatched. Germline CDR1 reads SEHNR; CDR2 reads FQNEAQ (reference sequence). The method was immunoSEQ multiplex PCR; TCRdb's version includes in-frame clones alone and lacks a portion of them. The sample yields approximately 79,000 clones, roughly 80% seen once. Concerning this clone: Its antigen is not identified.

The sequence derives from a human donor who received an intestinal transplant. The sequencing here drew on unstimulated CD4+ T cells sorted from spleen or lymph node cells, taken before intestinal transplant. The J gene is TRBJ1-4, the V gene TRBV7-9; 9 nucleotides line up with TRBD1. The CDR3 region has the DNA TGTGCCAGCAGCCTGGGACAGGGCAGGGGAGCTAATGAAAAACTGTTTTTT. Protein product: CASSLGQGRGANEKLFF.